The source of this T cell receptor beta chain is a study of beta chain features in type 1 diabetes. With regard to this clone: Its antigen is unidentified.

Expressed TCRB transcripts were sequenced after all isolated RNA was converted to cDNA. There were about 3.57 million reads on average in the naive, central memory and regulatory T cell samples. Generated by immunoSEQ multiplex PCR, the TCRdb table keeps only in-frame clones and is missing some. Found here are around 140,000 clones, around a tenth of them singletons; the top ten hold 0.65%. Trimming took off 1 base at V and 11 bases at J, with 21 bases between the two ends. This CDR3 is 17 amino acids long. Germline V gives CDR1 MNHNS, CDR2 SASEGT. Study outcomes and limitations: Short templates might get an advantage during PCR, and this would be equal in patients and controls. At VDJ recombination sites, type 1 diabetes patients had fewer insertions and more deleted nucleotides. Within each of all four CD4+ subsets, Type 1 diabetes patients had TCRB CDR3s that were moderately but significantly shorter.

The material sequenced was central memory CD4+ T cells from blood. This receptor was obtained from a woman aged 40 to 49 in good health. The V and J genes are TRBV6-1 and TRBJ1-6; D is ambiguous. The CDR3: CASSEEAFISAPPPLHF. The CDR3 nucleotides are TGTGCCAGCAGTGAAGAAGCGTTTATAAGCGCCCCTCCACCCCTCCACTTT.